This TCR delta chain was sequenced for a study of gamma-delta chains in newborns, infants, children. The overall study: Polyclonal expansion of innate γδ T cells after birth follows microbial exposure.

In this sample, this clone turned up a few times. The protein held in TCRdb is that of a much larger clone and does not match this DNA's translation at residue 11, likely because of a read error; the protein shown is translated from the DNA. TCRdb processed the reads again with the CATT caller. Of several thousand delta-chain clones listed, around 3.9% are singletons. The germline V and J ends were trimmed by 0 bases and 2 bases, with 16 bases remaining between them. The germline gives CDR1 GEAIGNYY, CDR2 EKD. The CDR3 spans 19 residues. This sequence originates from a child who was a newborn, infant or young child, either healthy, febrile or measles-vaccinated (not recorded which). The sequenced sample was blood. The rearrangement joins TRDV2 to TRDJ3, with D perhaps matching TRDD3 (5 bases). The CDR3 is CACDTAGGPPPWDTRQMFF. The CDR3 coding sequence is TGTGCCTGTGACACCGCAGGGGGCCCACCCCCCTGGGACACCCGACAGATGTTTTTC.